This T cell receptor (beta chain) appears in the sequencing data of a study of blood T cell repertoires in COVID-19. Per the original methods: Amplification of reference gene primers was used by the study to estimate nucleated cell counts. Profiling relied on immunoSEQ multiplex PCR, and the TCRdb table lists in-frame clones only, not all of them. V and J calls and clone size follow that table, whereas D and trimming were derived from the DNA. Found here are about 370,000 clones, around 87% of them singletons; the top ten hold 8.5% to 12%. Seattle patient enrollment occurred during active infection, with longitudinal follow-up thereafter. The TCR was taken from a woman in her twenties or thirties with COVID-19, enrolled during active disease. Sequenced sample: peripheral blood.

DNA of the CDR3: TGTGCCAGCAGGCGGACAGGGAGGAGTAATGAAAAACTGTTTTTT. As protein: CASRRTGRSNEKLFF. The chain combines TRBV2 with TRBJ1-4, with 8 bases aligning to TRBD1. V was clipped by 6 bases and J by 4 bases; unmatched bases: 7. The CDR3 is 15 residues long. Germline assignment: CDR1 SNHLY and CDR2 FYNNEI.